The rows below give T cell receptor beta chains drawn from one sample of a study of memory B cells and T cells in multiple sclerosis. Sequenced by immunoSEQ multiplex PCR; TCRdb stores in-frame clones only, minus some. The sample consists of approximately 32,000 clones, more than 75% of them appearing once. These receptors' antigens are unknown. The sequencing sample was made of PBMCs from blood kept in culture. The receptors come from a human donor with multiple sclerosis. Each CDR3 is given with its conserved first and last residue. The D gene is left open where the match is weak. Not all rows give a size; the values are once, few, many and, for expanded clones, a class.

V: TRBV28; J: TRBJ1-2; size: .; D: .; DNA: TGTGCCAGCAGTCTCTCCAGGGTTAACTATGGCTACACCTTC; CDR3: CASSLSRVNYGYTF
V: TRBV18; J: TRBJ2-3; size: .; D: .; DNA: TGTGCCAGCTCACGCCGGGATGTTTCCACAGATACGCAGTATTTT; CDR3: CASSRRDVSTDTQYF
V: TRBV9; J: TRBJ2-7; size: few; D: TRBD1; DNA: TGTGCCAGCAGCGCACACTCGACAGGGGTAAGCGAGCAGTACTTC; CDR3: CASSAHSTGVSEQYF
V: TRBV7-8; J: TRBJ2-1; size: .; D: TRBD2; DNA: TGTGCCAGCAGCTTTTTCAATCCCAGCGGGAGGGCCTACAATGAGCAGTTCTTC; CDR3: CASSFFNPSGRAYNEQFF
V: TRBV5-1; J: TRBJ2-5; size: .; D: .; DNA: TGCGCCAGCAGCTTGGGGTCCCAAGAGACCCAGTACTTC; CDR3: CASSLGSQETQYF
V: TRBV5-1; J: TRBJ2-7; size: .; D: .; DNA: TGCGCCAGCAGCTCGCGGGACGGATCCTACGAGCAGTACTTC; CDR3: CASSSRDGSYEQYF
V: TRBV7-3; J: TRBJ2-7; size: .; D: TRBD2; DNA: TGTGCCAGCAGCTTAACCGGGGGGGCAGGGTACGAGCAGTACTTC; CDR3: CASSLTGGAGYEQYF
V: TRBV19; J: TRBJ2-7; size: .; D: TRBD1; DNA: TGTGCCAGTAGTCAGGGGGCCTACGAGCAGTACTTC; CDR3: CASSQGAYEQYF
V: TRBV5-4; J: TRBJ1-2; size: once; D: .; DNA: TGTGCCAGCAGCCAGGGAAGGGTGACATATGGCTACACCTTC; CDR3: CASSQGRVTYGYTF
V: TRBV7-8; J: TRBJ1-5; size: .; D: .; DNA: TGTGCCAGCAGCTTCATGGGGAGACTCCCCAATCAGCCCCAGCATTTT; CDR3: CASSFMGRLPNQPQHF
V: TRBV19; J: TRBJ2-7; size: .; D: TRBD2; DNA: TGTGCCAGTAGTATTGGTACGGGGGGTTCGGACGAGCAGTACTTC; CDR3: CASSIGTGGSDEQYF
V: TRBV2; J: TRBJ1-2; size: .; D: TRBD1; DNA: TGTGCCAGCAGTCGGACAGGGGGCAATTTGGCTGGCTACACCTTC; CDR3: CASSRTGGNLAGYTF
V: TRBV14; J: TRBJ2-1; size: .; D: TRBD2; DNA: TGTGCCAGCAGCCGTGGCGGGGGTTACAATGAGCAGTTCTTC; CDR3: CASSRGGGYNEQFF
V: TRBV19; J: TRBJ2-7; size: .; D: .; DNA: TGTGCCAGTAGTGGGACTCACTACGAGCAGTACTTC; CDR3: CASSGTHYEQYF
V: TRBV25-1; J: TRBJ2-5; size: .; D: .; DNA: TGTGCCAGCGGGGTAGAGGTGGAGACCCAGTACTTC; CDR3: CASGVEVETQYF
V: TRBV11-2; J: TRBJ1-4; size: .; D: .; DNA: TGTGCCAGCAGCTTAGGGGTAGTTGTTTTGGAAGAAAAACTGTTTTTT; CDR3: CASSLGVVVLEEKLFF
V: TRBV4-2; J: TRBJ2-1; size: .; D: TRBD2; DNA: TGTGCCAGCAGCCAGGAACTAGCGGGAGGTCGGAATGAGCAGTTCTTC; CDR3: CASSQELAGGRNEQFF